The clone carrying this TCR beta chain was counted once. Its cognate antigen is unknown. The sample originates from a study of siplizumab effects on memory and regulatory T cells. Study-wide points: Both greater diversity than memory cells and a major contribution to the alloresponse seemed to characterize naive T cells. Among mappable alloreactive CD4+ clones, the Treg-derived fraction averaged 68.8% with siplizumab versus less than 35% in controls.

Sequenced by immunoSEQ multiplex PCR; TCRdb stores in-frame clones only, minus some. The table has about 72,000 clones, under 95% seen once. Material: CD8+ T cells sorted from blood. This clonotype was sampled from a human donor in good health.

CDR3 in DNA: TGTGCCAGCAGCAGGGTTAAACTAGACGAGCAGTACTTC. Translation: CASSRVKLDEQYF. The chain links TRBV14 to TRBJ2-7, with D possibly TRBD2 on 5 matching bases. The length of the CDR3 is 13 residues. Trimming left V 5 bases short and J 5 bases short, with 13 bases between. Germline V gives CDR1 SGHDN, CDR2 FVKESK.